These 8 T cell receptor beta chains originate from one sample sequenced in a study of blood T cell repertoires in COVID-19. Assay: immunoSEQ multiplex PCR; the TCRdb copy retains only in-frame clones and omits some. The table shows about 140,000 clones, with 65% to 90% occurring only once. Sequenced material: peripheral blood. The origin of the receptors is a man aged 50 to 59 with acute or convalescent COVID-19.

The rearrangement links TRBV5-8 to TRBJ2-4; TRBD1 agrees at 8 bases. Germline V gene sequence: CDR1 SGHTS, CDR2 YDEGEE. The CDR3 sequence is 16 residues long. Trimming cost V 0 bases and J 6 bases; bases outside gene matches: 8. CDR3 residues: CASSLVTGVGLNIQYF. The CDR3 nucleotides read TGTGCCAGCAGCTTGGTGACAGGGGTTGGGTTAAACATTCAGTACTTC.

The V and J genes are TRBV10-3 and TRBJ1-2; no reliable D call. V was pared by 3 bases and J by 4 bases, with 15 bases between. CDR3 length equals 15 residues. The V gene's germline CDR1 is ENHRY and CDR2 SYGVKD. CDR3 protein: CAISDDGGSVYGYTF. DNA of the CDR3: TGTGCCATCAGTGATGACGGCGGCTCCGTCTATGGCTACACCTTC.

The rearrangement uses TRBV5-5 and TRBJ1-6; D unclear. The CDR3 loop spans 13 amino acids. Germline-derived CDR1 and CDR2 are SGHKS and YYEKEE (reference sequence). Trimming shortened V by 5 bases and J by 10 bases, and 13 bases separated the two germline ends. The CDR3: CASSRERGSPLHF. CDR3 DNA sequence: TGTGCCAGCAGTCGGGAGCGAGGATCACCCCTCCACTTT.

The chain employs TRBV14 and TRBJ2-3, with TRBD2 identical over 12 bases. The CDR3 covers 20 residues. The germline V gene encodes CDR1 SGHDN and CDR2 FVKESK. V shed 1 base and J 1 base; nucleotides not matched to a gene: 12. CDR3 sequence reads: CASSQGCGLAGGLGTDTQYF. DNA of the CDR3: TGTGCCAGCAGCCAAGGTTGTGGGCTAGCGGGGGGGCTTGGCACAGATACGCAGTATTTT.

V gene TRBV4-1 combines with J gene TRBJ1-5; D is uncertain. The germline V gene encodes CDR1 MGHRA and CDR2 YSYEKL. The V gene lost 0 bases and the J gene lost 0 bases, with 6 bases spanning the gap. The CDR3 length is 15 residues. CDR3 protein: CASSQDPSSNQPQHF. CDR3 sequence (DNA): TGCGCCAGCAGCCAAGATCCGAGTAGCAATCAGCCCCAGCATTTT.

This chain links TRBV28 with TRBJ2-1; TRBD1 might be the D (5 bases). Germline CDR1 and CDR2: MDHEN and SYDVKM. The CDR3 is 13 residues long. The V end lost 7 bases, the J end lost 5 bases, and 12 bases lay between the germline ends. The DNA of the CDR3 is TGTGCCAGCACTCAGGGCAACAACAATGAGCAGTTCTTC. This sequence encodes CASTQGNNNEQFF. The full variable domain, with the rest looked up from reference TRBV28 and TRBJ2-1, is DVKVTQSSRYLVKRTGEKVFLECVQDMDHENMFWYRQDPGLGLRLIYFSYDVKMKEKGDIPEGYSVSREKKERFSLILESASTNQTSMYLCASTQGNNNEQFFGPGTRLTVL.

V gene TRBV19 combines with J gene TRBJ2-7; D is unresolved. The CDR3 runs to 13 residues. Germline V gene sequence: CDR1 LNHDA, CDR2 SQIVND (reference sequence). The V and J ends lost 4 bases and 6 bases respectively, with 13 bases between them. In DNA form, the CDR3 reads TGTGCCAGTAGTACCCTTGGAGAGACCGAGCAGTACTTC. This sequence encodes CASSTLGETEQYF.

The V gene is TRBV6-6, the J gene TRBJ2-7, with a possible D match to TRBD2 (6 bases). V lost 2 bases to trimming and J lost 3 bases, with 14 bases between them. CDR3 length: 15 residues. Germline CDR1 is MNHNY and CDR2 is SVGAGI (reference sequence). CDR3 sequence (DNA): TGTGCCAGCAGTTACCCGAGGACTACTAACTACGAGCAGTACTTC. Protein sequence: CASSYPRTTNYEQYF.